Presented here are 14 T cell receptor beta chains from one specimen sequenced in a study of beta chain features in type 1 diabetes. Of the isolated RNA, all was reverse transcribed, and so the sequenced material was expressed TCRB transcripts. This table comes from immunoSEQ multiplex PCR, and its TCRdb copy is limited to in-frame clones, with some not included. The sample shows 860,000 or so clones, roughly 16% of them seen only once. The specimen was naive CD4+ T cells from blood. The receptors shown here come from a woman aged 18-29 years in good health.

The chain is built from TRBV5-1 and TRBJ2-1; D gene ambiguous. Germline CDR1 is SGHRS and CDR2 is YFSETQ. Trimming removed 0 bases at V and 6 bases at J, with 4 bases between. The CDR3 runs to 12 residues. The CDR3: CASSLARNEQFF. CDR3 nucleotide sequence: TGCGCCAGCAGCTTGGCACGCAATGAGCAGTTCTTC.

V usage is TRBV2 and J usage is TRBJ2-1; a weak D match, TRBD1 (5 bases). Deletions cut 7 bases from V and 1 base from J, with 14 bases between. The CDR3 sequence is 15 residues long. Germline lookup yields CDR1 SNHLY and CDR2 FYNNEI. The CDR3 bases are TGTGCCAGCAAGGTCGACAGACCATCCTACAATGAGCAGTTCTTC. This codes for CASKVDRPSYNEQFF.

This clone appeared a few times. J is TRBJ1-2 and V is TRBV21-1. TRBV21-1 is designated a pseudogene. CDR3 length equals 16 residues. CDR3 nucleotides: TGTGCCAGCAGCACCTTCCAAGGGCTGACCTATTGTGGCTACACCTTC. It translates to CASSTFQGLTYCGYTF.

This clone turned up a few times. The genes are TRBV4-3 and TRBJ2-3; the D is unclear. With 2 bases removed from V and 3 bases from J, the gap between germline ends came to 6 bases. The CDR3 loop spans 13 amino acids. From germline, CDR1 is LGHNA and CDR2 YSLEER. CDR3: CASSQLRTDTQYF. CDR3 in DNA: TGCGCCAGCAGCCAACTACGGACAGATACGCAGTATTTT.

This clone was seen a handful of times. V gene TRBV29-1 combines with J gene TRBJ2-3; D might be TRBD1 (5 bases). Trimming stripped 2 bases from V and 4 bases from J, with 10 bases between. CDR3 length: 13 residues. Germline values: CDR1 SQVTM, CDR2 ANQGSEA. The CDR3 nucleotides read TGCAGCGTTGAACCGCAGGGCCCAGATACGCAGTATTTT. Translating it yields CSVEPQGPDTQYF.

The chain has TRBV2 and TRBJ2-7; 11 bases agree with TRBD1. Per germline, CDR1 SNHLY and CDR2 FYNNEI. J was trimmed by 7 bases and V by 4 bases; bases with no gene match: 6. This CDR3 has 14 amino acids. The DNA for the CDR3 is TGTGCCAGCAGTGTACGGACAGGGGGCGGGGAGCAGTACTTC. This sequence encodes CASSVRTGGGEQYF. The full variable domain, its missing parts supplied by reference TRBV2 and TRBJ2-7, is EPEVTQTPSHQVTQMGQEVILRCVPISNHLYFYWYRQILGQKVEFLVSFYNNEISEKSEIFDDQFSVERPDGSNFTLKIRSTKLEDSAMYFCASSVRTGGGEQYFGPGTRLTVT.

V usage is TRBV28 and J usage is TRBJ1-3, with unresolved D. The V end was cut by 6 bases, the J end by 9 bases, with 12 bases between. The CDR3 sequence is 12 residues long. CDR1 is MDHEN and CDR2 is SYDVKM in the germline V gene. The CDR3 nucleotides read TGTGCCAGCAGAACTCCTCACGGCACCATATATTTT. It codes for CASRTPHGTIYF.

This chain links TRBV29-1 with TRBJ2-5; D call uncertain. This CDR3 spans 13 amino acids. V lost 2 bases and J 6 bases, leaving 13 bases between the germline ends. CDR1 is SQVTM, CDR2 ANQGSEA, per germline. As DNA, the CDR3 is TGCAGCGTTGAAATTGCCCCTGCCAAGACCCAGTACTTC. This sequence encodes CSVEIAPAKTQYF.

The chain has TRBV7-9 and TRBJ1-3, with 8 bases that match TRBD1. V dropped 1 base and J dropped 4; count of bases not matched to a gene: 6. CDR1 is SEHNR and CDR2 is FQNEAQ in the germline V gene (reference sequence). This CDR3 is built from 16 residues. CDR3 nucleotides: TGTGCCAGCAGCTTAGATCCAGGACAGGGAGGAAACACCATATATTTT. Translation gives CASSLDPGQGGNTIYF.

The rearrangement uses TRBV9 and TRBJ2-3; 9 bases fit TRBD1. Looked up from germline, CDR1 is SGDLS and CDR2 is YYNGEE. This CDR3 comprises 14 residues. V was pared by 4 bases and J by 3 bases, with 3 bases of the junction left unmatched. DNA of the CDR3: TGTGCCAGCAGCCCCGGGACAGGGACAGATACGCAGTATTTT. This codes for CASSPGTGTDTQYF. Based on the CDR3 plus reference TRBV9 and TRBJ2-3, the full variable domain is DSGVTQTPKHLITATGQRVTLRCSPRSGDLSVYWYQQSLDQGLQFLIQYYNGEERAKGNILERFSAQQFPDLHSELNLSSLELGDSALYFCASSPGTGTDTQYFGPGTRLTVL.

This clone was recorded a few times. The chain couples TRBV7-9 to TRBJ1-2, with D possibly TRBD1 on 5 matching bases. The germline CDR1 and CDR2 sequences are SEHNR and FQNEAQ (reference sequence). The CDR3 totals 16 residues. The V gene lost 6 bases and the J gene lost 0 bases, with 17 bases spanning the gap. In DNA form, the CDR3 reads TGTGCCAGCAGTCCCCCTCGGGGGATCGCTAACTATGGCTACACCTTC. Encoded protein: CASSPPRGIANYGYTF.

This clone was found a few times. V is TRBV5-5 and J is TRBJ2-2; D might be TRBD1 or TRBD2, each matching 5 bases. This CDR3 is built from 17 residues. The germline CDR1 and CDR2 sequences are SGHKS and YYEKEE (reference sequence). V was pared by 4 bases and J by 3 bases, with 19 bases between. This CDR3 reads CASSLRLEGRYTGELFF. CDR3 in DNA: TGTGCCAGCAGCCTTCGCCTAGAGGGGCGGTACACCGGGGAGCTGTTTTTT. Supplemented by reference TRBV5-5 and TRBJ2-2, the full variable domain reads DAGVTQSPTHLIKTRGQQVTLRCSPISGHKSVSWYQQVLGQGPQFIFQYYEKEERGRGNFPDRFSARQFPNYSSELNVNALLLGDSALYLCASSLRLEGRYTGELFFGEGSRLTVL.

The DNA of the CDR3 is TGTGCCAGCAGCAAAGACAGGGGGCTGTCGGGGCAGTACTTC. Residues: CASSKDRGLSGQYF. The V and J genes are TRBV21-1 and TRBJ2-7; the D call in the table, TRBD1, was not verified against the DNA. TRBV21-1 is given as a pseudogene. This CDR3 spans 14 amino acids.

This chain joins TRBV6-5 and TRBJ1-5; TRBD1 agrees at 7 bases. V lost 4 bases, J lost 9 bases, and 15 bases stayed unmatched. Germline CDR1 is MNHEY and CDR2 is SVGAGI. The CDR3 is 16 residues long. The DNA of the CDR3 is TGTGCCAGCAGTTCCTGGGACAGTCCCGAGAGATGGCCCCAGCATTTT. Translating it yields CASSSWDSPERWPQHF.